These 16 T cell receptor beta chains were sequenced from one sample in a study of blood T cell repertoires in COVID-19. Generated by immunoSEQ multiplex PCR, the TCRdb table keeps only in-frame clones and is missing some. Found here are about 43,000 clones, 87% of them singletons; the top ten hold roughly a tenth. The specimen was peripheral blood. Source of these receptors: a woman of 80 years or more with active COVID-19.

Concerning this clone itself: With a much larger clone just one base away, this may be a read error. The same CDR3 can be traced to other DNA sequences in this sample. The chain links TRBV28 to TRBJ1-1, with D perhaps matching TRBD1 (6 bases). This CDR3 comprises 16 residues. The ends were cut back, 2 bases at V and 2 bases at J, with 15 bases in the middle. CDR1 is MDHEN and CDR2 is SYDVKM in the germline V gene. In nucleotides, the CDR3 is TGTGCCAGCAGTTTACGGGTGGGGGGGCTAAACACTGAAGCTTTCTTT. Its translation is CASSLRVGGLNTEAFF.

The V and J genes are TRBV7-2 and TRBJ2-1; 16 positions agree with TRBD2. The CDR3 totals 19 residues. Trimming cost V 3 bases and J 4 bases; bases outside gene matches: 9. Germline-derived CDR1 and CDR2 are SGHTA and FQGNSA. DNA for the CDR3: TGTGCCAGCAGCTTCATCCCGGGACTAGCGGGGGGGCTTTACAATGAGCAGTTCTTC. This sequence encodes CASSFIPGLAGGLYNEQFF.

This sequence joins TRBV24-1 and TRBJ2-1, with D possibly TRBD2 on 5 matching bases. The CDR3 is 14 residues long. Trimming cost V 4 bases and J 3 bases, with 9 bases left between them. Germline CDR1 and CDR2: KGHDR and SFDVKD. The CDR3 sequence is CATSEGGSYNEQFF. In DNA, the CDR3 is TGTGCCACCAGTGAAGGAGGAAGCTACAATGAGCAGTTCTTC.

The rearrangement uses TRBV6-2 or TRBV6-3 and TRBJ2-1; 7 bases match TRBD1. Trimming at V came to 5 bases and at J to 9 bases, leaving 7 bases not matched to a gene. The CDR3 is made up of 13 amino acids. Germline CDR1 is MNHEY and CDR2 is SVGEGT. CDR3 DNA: TGTGCCAGCAGTCTCCAGGGGGACGGTGAGCAGTTCTTC. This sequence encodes CASSLQGDGEQFF.

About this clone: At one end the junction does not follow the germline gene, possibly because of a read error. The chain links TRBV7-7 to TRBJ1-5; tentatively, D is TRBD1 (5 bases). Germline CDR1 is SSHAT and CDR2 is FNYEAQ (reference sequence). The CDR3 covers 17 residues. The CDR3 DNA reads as TGTGCTAGCAGCTGGGGAGGGGACGACTTTAGCAATCAGCCCCAGCATTTT. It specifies CASSWGGDDFSNQPQHF.

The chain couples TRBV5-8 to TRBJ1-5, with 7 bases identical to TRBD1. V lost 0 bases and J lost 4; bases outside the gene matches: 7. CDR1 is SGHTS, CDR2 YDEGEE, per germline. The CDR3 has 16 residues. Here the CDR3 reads CASSLVAGGANQPQHF. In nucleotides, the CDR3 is TGTGCCAGCAGCTTGGTGGCAGGGGGAGCTAATCAGCCCCAGCATTTT.

The CDR3 reads CAWSEGGDGYTF. CDR3 nucleotide sequence: TGTGCCTGGAGTGAAGGGGGAGATGGCTACACCTTC. The chain employs TRBV30 and TRBJ1-2, with a tentative D call TRBD1 (6 bases). V gave up 1 base and J gave up 6 bases, with 9 bases separating them. The germline V gene has CDR1 GTSNPN and CDR2 SVGIG (reference sequence). CDR3 length equals 12 residues.

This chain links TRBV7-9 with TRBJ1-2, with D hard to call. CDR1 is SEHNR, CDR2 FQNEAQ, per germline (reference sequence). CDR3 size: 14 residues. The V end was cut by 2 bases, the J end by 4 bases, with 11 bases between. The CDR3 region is CASSLHSMSYGYTF. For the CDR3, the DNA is TGTGCCAGCAGCTTACACAGCATGTCCTATGGCTACACCTTC.

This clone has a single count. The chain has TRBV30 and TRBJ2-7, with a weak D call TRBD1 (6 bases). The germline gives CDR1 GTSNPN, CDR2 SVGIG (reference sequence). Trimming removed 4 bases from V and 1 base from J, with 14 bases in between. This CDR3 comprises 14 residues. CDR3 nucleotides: TGTGCCTGGAATGTGGGGGCCCTGTCCTACGAGCAGTACTTC. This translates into CAWNVGALSYEQYF.

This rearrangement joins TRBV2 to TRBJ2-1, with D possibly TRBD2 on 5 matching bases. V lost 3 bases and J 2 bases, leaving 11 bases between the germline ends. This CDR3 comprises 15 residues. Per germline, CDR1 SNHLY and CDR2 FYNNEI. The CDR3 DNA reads TGTGCCAGCAGTGAGGGCAGCGGACCCTACAATGAGCAGTTCTTC. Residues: CASSEGSGPYNEQFF.

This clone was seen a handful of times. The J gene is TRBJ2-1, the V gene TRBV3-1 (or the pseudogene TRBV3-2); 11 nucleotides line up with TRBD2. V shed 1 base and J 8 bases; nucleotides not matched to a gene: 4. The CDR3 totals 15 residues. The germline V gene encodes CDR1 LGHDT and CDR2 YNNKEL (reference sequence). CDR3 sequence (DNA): TGTGCCAGCAGCCAAGGGCTAGCGGGGGGTGATGAGCAGTTCTTC. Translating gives CASSQGLAGGDEQFF.

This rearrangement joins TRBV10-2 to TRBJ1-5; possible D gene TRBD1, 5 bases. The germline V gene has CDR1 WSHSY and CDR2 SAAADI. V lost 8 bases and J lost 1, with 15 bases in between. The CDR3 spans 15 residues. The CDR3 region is CASGKNRQSNQPQHF. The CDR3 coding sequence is TGCGCCAGCGGGAAGAACCGACAGAGCAATCAGCCCCAGCATTTT.

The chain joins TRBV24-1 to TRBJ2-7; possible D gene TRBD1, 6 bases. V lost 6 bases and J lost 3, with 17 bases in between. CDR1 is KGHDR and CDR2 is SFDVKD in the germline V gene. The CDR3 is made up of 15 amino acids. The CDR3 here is CATSRGTRGDYEQYF. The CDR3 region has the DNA TGTGCCACCAGTAGGGGGACCCGAGGGGACTACGAGCAGTACTTC.

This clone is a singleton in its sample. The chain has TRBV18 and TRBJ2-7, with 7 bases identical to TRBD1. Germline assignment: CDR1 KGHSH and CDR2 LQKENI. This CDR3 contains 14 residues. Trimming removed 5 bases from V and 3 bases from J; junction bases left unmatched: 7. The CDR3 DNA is TGTGCCAGCTCAGTCTCGGGACAGAGCTACGAGCAGTACTTC. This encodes CASSVSGQSYEQYF.

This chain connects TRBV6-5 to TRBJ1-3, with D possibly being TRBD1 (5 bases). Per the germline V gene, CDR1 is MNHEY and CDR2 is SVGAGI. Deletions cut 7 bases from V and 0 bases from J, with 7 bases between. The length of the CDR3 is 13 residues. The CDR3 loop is CASTQGSGNTIYF. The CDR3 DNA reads TGTGCCAGCACGCAGGGCTCTGGAAACACCATATATTTT.

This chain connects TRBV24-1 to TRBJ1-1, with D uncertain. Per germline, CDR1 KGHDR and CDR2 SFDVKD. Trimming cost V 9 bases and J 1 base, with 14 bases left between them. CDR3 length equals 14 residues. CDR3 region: CATSDTPPNTEAFF. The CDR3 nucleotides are TGTGCCACCTCTGATACACCTCCGAACACTGAAGCTTTCTTT.